The clone carrying this T cell receptor beta chain was observed a few times. Its antigen is undetermined. Trimming removed 2 bases from V and 8 bases from J, with 9 bases in between. This CDR3 contains 13 residues. The germline V gene has CDR1 MNHEY and CDR2 SVGAGI. The data were obtained in a study of blood T cells in healthy people across ages. For the second PCR, which ran for about 6 to 11 cycles, a sample-barcoded 5' primer and a J-beta primer mix were used. In TCRdb, the 5' RACE reads were re-called with MiXCR into one record per CDR3 protein. The table lists 2 million or so distinct CDR3 sequences, less than 50% of them singletons, with 2% to 2.5% in the top ten. Per sample, no less than 5 micrograms of total RNA were extracted. Study conclusions and caveats: Higher diversity, along with more naive CD4+ cells, distinguished long-lived donors from aged donors. Higher naive T cell percentage went strongly together with higher TCR beta diversity.

This receptor was taken from a woman between 35 and 50 years old in good health. This chain links TRBV6-5 with TRBJ1-4; D uncertain. Sequencing was performed on blood. The CDR3 protein is CASSYGSGEKLFF. Written as DNA, the CDR3 is TGTGCCAGCAGTTACGGGAGTGGGGAAAAACTGTTTTTT.